A single sample is the source of the 24 T cell receptor beta chains below, sequenced in a study of blood T cell repertoires in COVID-19. TCRdb keeps only in-frame clones here, not all; method: immunoSEQ multiplex PCR. The sample records about 200,000 clones, over 60% being singletons. The sequencing input was peripheral blood. The receptors here all came from a woman aged 70-85 years with acute or convalescent COVID-19.

This rearrangement joins TRBV30 to TRBJ2-7, with D perhaps TRBD2 (5 bases). CDR1 GTSNPN and CDR2 SVGIG come from the germline V gene (reference sequence). V was pared by 4 bases and J by 2 bases, with 9 bases between. The CDR3 loop spans 12 amino acids. The CDR3 here is CAWNTGAYEQYF. The CDR3 bases are TGTGCCTGGAACACCGGGGCCTACGAGCAGTACTTC.

V and J are TRBV7-9 and TRBJ1-2; no reliable D call. V was trimmed by 2 bases and J by 0 bases, leaving 16 bases between them. In germline, CDR1 is SEHNR, CDR2 FQNEAQ (reference sequence). CDR3 size: 17 residues. CDR3 sequence: CASSLYPPGGANYGYTF. The DNA for the CDR3 is TGTGCCAGCAGCTTATATCCCCCAGGAGGAGCTAACTATGGCTACACCTTC.

The chain employs TRBV3-1 (or the pseudogene TRBV3-2) and TRBJ2-5; 9 bases line up with TRBD2. Germline trimming cut 2 bases from V and 5 bases from J; bases unmatched to any gene: 6. This CDR3 contains 15 residues. Germline V gene lookup returns CDR1 LGHDT and CDR2 YNNKEL (reference sequence). CDR3 sequence (DNA): TGTGCCAGCAGCCAAATTAGCGGGAGCTTGGAGACCCAGTACTTC. Its protein product is CASSQISGSLETQYF.

The chain recombines TRBV25-1 with TRBJ1-5; D call uncertain. There are 13 residues in the CDR3. Per germline, CDR1 MGHDK and CDR2 SYGVNS. V lost 3 bases to trimming and J lost 0 bases, with 3 bases between them. The CDR3 DNA reads as TGTGCCAGCAGTGATAATAGCAATCAGCCCCAGCATTTT. It codes for CASSDNSNQPQHF.

The chain uses TRBV18 and TRBJ2-7; D not resolved. V was cut by 2 bases and J by 1 base, with 9 bases left in between. Germline V gene data show CDR1 as KGHSH and CDR2 as LQKENI. There are 14 residues in the CDR3. The CDR3 nucleotides are TGTGCCAGCTCACCAGTGTGGAGATCCTACGAGCAGTACTTC. It encodes CASSPVWRSYEQYF. Based on the CDR3 plus reference TRBV18 and TRBJ2-7, the full variable domain is NAGVMQNPRHLVRRRGQEARLRCSPMKGHSHVYWYRQLPEEGLKFMVYLQKENIIDESGMPKERFSAEFPKEGPSILRIQQVVRGDSAAYFCASSPVWRSYEQYFGPGTRLTVT.

V gene TRBV30 combines with J gene TRBJ1-1, with 7 bases identical to TRBD1. The J segment lost 0 bases and the V segment lost 0 bases, leaving 10 bases of the junction unmatched. Germline CDR1 reads GTSNPN; CDR2 reads SVGIG (reference sequence). The CDR3 spans 17 residues. This CDR3 is CAWSVDRTGRMNTEAFF. The CDR3 coding sequence is TGTGCCTGGAGTGTAGATAGGACAGGCCGCATGAACACTGAAGCTTTCTTT. The full variable domain, completed using reference TRBV30 and TRBJ1-1, is SQTIHQWPATLVQPVGSPLSLECTVEGTSNPNLYWYRQAAGRGLQLLFYSVGIGQISSEVPQNLSASRPQDRQFILSSKKLLLSDSGFYLCAWSVDRTGRMNTEAFFGQGTRLTVV.

This clone was seen at least ten times. This sample also contains other DNA sequences that code for the same CDR3. The chain employs TRBV28 and TRBJ2-3; unclear D gene. Germline V gene sequence: CDR1 MDHEN, CDR2 SYDVKM. V lost 3 bases to trimming and J lost 1 base, with 8 bases between them. The CDR3 has 14 amino acids. The CDR3 DNA reads TGTGCCAGCAGTTTCCTAAGCGGCACAGATACGCAGTATTTT. The encoded protein is CASSFLSGTDTQYF.

This chain uses TRBV10-3 with TRBJ2-7, with D perhaps matching TRBD1 (5 bases). Trimming cost V 2 bases and J 6 bases, with 8 bases left between them. CDR1 is ENHRY, CDR2 SYGVKD, per germline. The CDR3 runs to 12 residues. CDR3 loop: CAISEPRGEQYF. The DNA of the CDR3 is TGTGCCATCAGTGAGCCTAGGGGCGAGCAGTACTTC.

V usage is TRBV28 and J usage is TRBJ2-1; perhaps TRBD1 as D (6 bases). The CDR3 has 15 residues. The germline V and J ends were trimmed by 8 bases and 3 bases, with 17 bases remaining between them. Germline CDR1 and CDR2: MDHEN and SYDVKM. CDR3 DNA: TGTGCCAGCCTGGGGGCCGACTACTTCTACAATGAGCAGTTCTTC. Its translation is CASLGADYFYNEQFF. Combining the CDR3 with reference TRBV28 and TRBJ2-1 gives the whole variable domain DVKVTQSSRYLVKRTGEKVFLECVQDMDHENMFWYRQDPGLGLRLIYFSYDVKMKEKGDIPEGYSVSREKKERFSLILESASTNQTSMYLCASLGADYFYNEQFFGPGTRLTVL.

The chain is built from TRBV7-2 and TRBJ2-2; TRBD1 matches at 9 bases. CDR3 length equals 15 residues. CDR1 and CDR2 (germline): SGHTA, FQGNSA. Unmatched junction bases numbered 7, after V lost 4 bases and J lost 7 bases. The CDR3 loop reads CASSWAGQGVGELFF. CDR3 coding DNA: TGTGCCAGCAGCTGGGCGGGACAGGGAGTCGGGGAGCTGTTTTTT.

The chain employs TRBV11-2 and TRBJ1-1; TRBD1 might be the D (6 bases). Germline CDR1 reads SGHAT; CDR2 reads FQNNGV. This CDR3 has 17 amino acids. The V and J ends lost 1 base and 1 base respectively, with 16 bases between them. The CDR3 bases are TGTGCCAGCAGCTTAGCGTCTTTTACAGGGCCGAACACTGAAGCTTTCTTT. Residues: CASSLASFTGPNTEAFF.

The chain employs TRBV18 and TRBJ1-4; D may be TRBD1 (6 bases). Germline CDR1 KGHSH, CDR2 LQKENI. CDR3 size: 14 residues. V was pared by 2 bases and J by 8 bases, with 12 bases between. The CDR3 DNA is TGTGCCAGCTCACCAGGGGCAGGGGAGGAAAAACTGTTTTTT. This encodes CASSPGAGEEKLFF.

This clone was detected a few times. The chain uses TRBV18 and TRBJ2-1, with D perhaps TRBD1 (6 bases). Germline V gives CDR1 KGHSH, CDR2 LQKENI. Trimming stripped 3 bases from V and 9 bases from J, with 15 bases between. This CDR3 is 14 amino acids long. CDR3 protein: CASSPSTGEGEQFF. The CDR3 DNA follows: TGTGCCAGCTCACCGTCGACAGGAGAGGGTGAGCAGTTCTTC.

The CDR3 bases are TGTGCCAGCAGCCAAACCCGGGTCTTACAAGAGACCCAGTACTTC. It translates to CASSQTRVLQETQYF. The chain couples TRBV3-1 (or the pseudogene TRBV3-2) to TRBJ2-5, with no clear D. V was clipped by 2 bases and J by 2 bases, with 12 bases between them. Per germline, CDR1 LGHDT and CDR2 YNNKEL (reference sequence). This CDR3 is 15 amino acids long.

This clone has only a few counts. The rearrangement joins TRBV5-4 to TRBJ2-3; TRBD2 is a possible D gene (8 bases). The CDR3 contains 18 residues. Germline-derived CDR1 and CDR2 are SGHNT and YYREEE (reference sequence). The V and J ends lost 4 bases and 2 bases respectively, with 23 bases between them. This CDR3 reads CASSLDRVGRGFTDTQYF. For the CDR3, the DNA is TGTGCCAGCAGCCTCGACAGGGTCGGGAGGGGGTTCACAGATACGCAGTATTTT. The whole variable domain, remainder taken from reference TRBV5-4 and TRBJ2-3, is ETGVTQSPTHLIKTRGQQVTLRCSSQSGHNTVSWYQQALGQGPQFIFQYYREEENGRGNFPPRFSGLQFPNYSSELNVNALELDDSALYLCASSLDRVGRGFTDTQYFGPGTRLTVL.

The chain uses TRBV6-2 or TRBV6-3 and TRBJ2-4, with D perhaps matching TRBD2 (5 bases). V dropped 4 bases and J dropped 7 bases, with 5 bases sitting between them. Germline loops: CDR1 MNHEY, CDR2 SVGEGT. The CDR3 extends over 11 amino acids. CDR3 amino acids: CASSSGNIQYF. CDR3 nucleotides: TGTGCCAGCAGTTCGGGGAACATTCAGTACTTC.

This chain joins TRBV28 and TRBJ2-7; 7 bases line up with TRBD1. With 5 bases clipped from V and 3 bases from J, the junction kept 7 bases outside the gene matches. CDR3 length: 14 residues. Germline CDR1 is MDHEN and CDR2 is SYDVKM. The CDR3 protein is CASSRTGPFYEQYF. The CDR3 DNA reads as TGTGCCAGCAGTCGGACAGGCCCCTTCTACGAGCAGTACTTC.

This chain links TRBV30 with TRBJ2-2; 7 bases line up with TRBD2. V shed 2 bases and J 6 bases; nucleotides not matched to a gene: 9. The CDR3 totals 15 residues. Looked up from germline, CDR1 is GTSNPN and CDR2 is SVGIG (reference sequence). CDR3 in amino acids: CAWSWGGRSAGELFF. The CDR3 DNA reads as TGTGCCTGGAGTTGGGGGGGGAGGAGCGCCGGGGAGCTGTTTTTT.

This clone was seen a single time. This rearrangement joins TRBV18 to TRBJ1-2; the match to TRBD1 covers 7 bases. This CDR3 is 15 amino acids long. Germline assignment: CDR1 KGHSH and CDR2 LQKENI. Trimming cost V 2 bases and J 6 bases; bases outside gene matches: 9. The CDR3 loop reads CASSPIRDSRNGYTF. In DNA form, the CDR3 reads TGTGCCAGCTCACCAATTAGGGACAGTCGAAATGGCTACACCTTC.

The chain carries TRBV27 and TRBJ1-1; possible D gene TRBD1, 5 bases. The V end was cut by 0 bases, the J end by 1 base, with 12 bases between. Germline CDR1 MNHEY, CDR2 SMNVEV (reference sequence). The CDR3 runs to 16 residues. CDR3: CASSLSSWRGNTEAFF. CDR3 bases: TGTGCCAGCAGTTTATCCTCGTGGAGGGGGAACACTGAAGCTTTCTTT.

The CDR3 region has the DNA TGCGCCAGCAGACCCACAGGGACCTCTGGAAACACCATATATTTT. Translated: CASRPTGTSGNTIYF. The gene calls are TRBV5-1 and TRBJ1-3; D perhaps matches TRBD1 (6 bases). Germline V gene lookup returns CDR1 SGHRS and CDR2 YFSETQ. Trimming cost V 5 bases and J 0 bases, with 12 bases left between them. The CDR3 extends over 15 amino acids.

In DNA form, the CDR3 reads TGTGCCAGCAGTGCAGGTCCCACCGGGGAGCTGTTTTTT. Encoded protein: CASSAGPTGELFF. This sequence joins TRBV7-9 and TRBJ2-2; D is ambiguous. The CDR3 extends over 13 amino acids. Deletions cut 6 bases from V and 4 bases from J, with 9 bases between. The V gene's germline CDR1 is SEHNR and CDR2 FQNEAQ (reference sequence).

The chain joins TRBV6-1 to TRBJ2-5; TRBD1 aligns across 8 bases. CDR3 length equals 17 residues. Trimming cost V 0 bases and J 2 bases; bases outside gene matches: 8. CDR1 and CDR2 from the germline V gene are MNHNS and SASEGT. This chain's CDR3 is CASSEAPTGAIQETQYF. DNA of the CDR3: TGTGCCAGCAGTGAAGCACCGACAGGGGCGATACAAGAGACCCAGTACTTC.

V and J are TRBV3-1 (or the pseudogene TRBV3-2) and TRBJ1-2; maybe TRBD1 (6 bases). Trimming left V 0 bases short and J 4 bases short, with 18 bases between. Germline V gives CDR1 LGHDT, CDR2 YNNKEL (reference sequence). This CDR3 contains 17 residues. CDR3 sequence (DNA): TGTGCCAGCAGCCAAGAGATTTCTGCCGAGACAGGCTATGGCTACACCTTC. Protein sequence: CASSQEISAETGYGYTF.